The sample holds many counts of the clone carrying this T cell receptor beta chain. Antigen specificity is unknown. V lost 5 bases and J lost 1, with 14 bases in between. The CDR3 runs 15 residues. The V gene's germline CDR1 is SGHVS and CDR2 FQNEAQ. The sample is drawn from a study of early T cells in non-severe SARS-CoV-2 infection. Looking at the study overall: Whole-blood bulk RNA, unsorted, was sequenced, and chains were unpaired. Whole-study findings and limits: Anti-spike CD8 responses were favored in VDJdb matching, and private and CD4 specificities were missed.

MiXCR, run by TCRdb on the 5' RACE reads, gives a single entry per CDR3 protein. The table lists about 90,000 distinct CDR3 sequences, about 12% of them singletons, with approximately 4.4% in the top ten. Sequencing was performed on whole blood, taken at baseline. The chain is built from TRBV7-8 and TRBJ1-1, with a tentative D call TRBD1 (6 bases). The TCR originated in an adult who was a healthcare worker with PCR-confirmed SARS-CoV-2 infection or an uninfected control (not recorded which). The CDR3 DNA follows: TGTGCCAGCAGCGGCCGATGGGGGGCGAACACTGAAGCTTTCTTT. Its translation is CASSGRWGANTEAFF. The complete variable domain, with remaining parts taken from reference TRBV7-8 and TRBJ1-1, reads GAGVSQSPRYKVAKRGQDVALRCDPISGHVSLFWYQQALGQGPEFLTYFQNEAQLDKSGLPSDRFFAERPEGSVSTLKIQRTQQEDSAVYLCASSGRWGANTEAFFGQGTRLTVV.